These T cell receptor beta chains were read from a single sample in a study of early T cells in non-severe SARS-CoV-2 infection. A single record per CDR3 protein comes from TCRdb applying MiXCR to the 5' RACE reads. This table has about 61,000 distinct CDR3 sequences, under 14% appearing once. Source material: whole blood. These receptors were obtained from an adult who was a healthcare worker with PCR-confirmed SARS-CoV-2 infection or an uninfected control (not recorded which). CDR3s include the opening cysteine and the closing phenylalanine or tryptophan. A D gene is named only where the DNA matches it firmly. Some rows mark clone size as missing; the rest say once, few, many or name a class of expanded clone.

v_call: TRBV19; d_call: NA; clone_size: many; j_call: TRBJ2-2; cdr3_nt: TGTGCCAGTAGTACCACAGCGAACACCGGGGAGCTGTTTTTT; cdr3_aa: CASSTTANTGELFF
v_call: TRBV9; d_call: NA; clone_size: many; j_call: TRBJ2-1; cdr3_nt: TGTGCCAGCAGCGTAGGGGGGGCAAACTACAATGAGCAGTTCTTC; cdr3_aa: CASSVGGANYNEQFF
v_call: TRBV20-1; d_call: TRBD2; clone_size: NA; j_call: TRBJ2-5; cdr3_nt: TGCAGTGCTAGGTCGGTAGCGGGGGACTCACAAGAGACCCAGTACTTC; cdr3_aa: CSARSVAGDSQETQYF
v_call: TRBV14; d_call: TRBD1; clone_size: many; j_call: TRBJ2-2; cdr3_nt: TGTGCCAGCAGCCAAAAGGCCGGGACAGGGGTCGGGGAGCTGTTTTTT; cdr3_aa: CASSQKAGTGVGELFF
v_call: TRBV5-5; d_call: NA; clone_size: many; j_call: TRBJ1-2; cdr3_nt: TGTGCCAGCAGCTTGGGCATCACTTATGGCTACACCTTC; cdr3_aa: CASSLGITYGYTF
v_call: TRBV7-9; d_call: NA; clone_size: few; j_call: TRBJ1-1; cdr3_nt: TGTGCCAGCAGCTTAGAGTCGGCCAGCAGAGCTGAAGCTTTCTTT; cdr3_aa: CASSLESASRAEAFF
v_call: TRBV9; d_call: TRBD2; clone_size: many; j_call: TRBJ2-1; cdr3_nt: TGTGCCAGCAGCACTAGCGGGGCGGGAAATGAGCAGTTCTTC; cdr3_aa: CASSTSGAGNEQFF
v_call: TRBV10-3; d_call: NA; clone_size: many; j_call: TRBJ2-2; cdr3_nt: TGTGCCATCAGTGAGCCCCGGACCACCGGGGAGCTGTTTTTT; cdr3_aa: CAISEPRTTGELFF
v_call: TRBV29-1; d_call: TRBD2; clone_size: many; j_call: TRBJ2-2; cdr3_nt: TGCAGCGCTCGAGCGGGGGAGAACACCGGGGAGCTGTTTTTT; cdr3_aa: CSARAGENTGELFF
v_call: TRBV14; d_call: NA; clone_size: NA; j_call: TRBJ2-7; cdr3_nt: TGTGCCAGCAGTCGGGGCCCCGGTCCCTACGAGCAGTACTTC; cdr3_aa: CASSRGPGPYEQYF
v_call: TRBV12-3/TRBV12-4; d_call: TRBD1; clone_size: NA; j_call: TRBJ1-5; cdr3_nt: TGTGCCAGCAGCCAGGGGGCGAATCAGCCCCAGCATTTT; cdr3_aa: CASSQGANQPQHF
v_call: TRBV12-3/TRBV12-4; d_call: NA; clone_size: many; j_call: TRBJ2-5; cdr3_nt: TGTGCCAGCAGTTTAGGCCAGTGGGAGACCCAGTACTTC; cdr3_aa: CASSLGQWETQYF
v_call: TRBV20-1; d_call: NA; clone_size: few; j_call: TRBJ1-1; cdr3_nt: TGCAGTGCTAGACAGGGTGAAACTGAAGCTTTCTTT; cdr3_aa: CSARQGETEAFF
v_call: TRBV10-3; d_call: NA; clone_size: NA; j_call: TRBJ2-3; cdr3_nt: TGTGCCATCAGTGAACAGGGAGATACGCAGTATTTT; cdr3_aa: CAISEQGDTQYF
v_call: TRBV18; d_call: NA; clone_size: NA; j_call: TRBJ2-3; cdr3_nt: TGTGCCAGCTCACCTCAGAGGCAAGATACGCAGTATTTT; cdr3_aa: CASSPQRQDTQYF
v_call: TRBV6-5; d_call: NA; clone_size: NA; j_call: TRBJ2-2; cdr3_nt: TGTGCCAGCAGTTCGCCTGGGTTCGGGAACACCGGGGAGCTGTTTTTT; cdr3_aa: CASSSPGFGNTGELFF
v_call: TRBV7-8; d_call: NA; clone_size: many; j_call: TRBJ2-5; cdr3_nt: TGTGCCAGCAGCTCAGAGTACCAAGAGACCCAGTACTTC; cdr3_aa: CASSSEYQETQYF
v_call: TRBV12-3/TRBV12-4; d_call: TRBD2; clone_size: few; j_call: TRBJ2-2; cdr3_nt: TGTGCCAGCAGGCCGACTAGCTTCACCGGGGAGCTGTTTTTT; cdr3_aa: CASRPTSFTGELFF
v_call: TRBV7-2; d_call: NA; clone_size: NA; j_call: TRBJ2-5; cdr3_nt: TGTGCCAGCAGCTTAGCGGGCAGTCAAGAGACCCAGTACTTC; cdr3_aa: CASSLAGSQETQYF
v_call: TRBV6-5; d_call: TRBD2; clone_size: NA; j_call: TRBJ2-5; cdr3_nt: TGTGCCAGCAGTTTGGGACTAGCGGGGGAGACCCAGTACTTC; cdr3_aa: CASSLGLAGETQYF
v_call: TRBV4-2; d_call: TRBD2; clone_size: many; j_call: TRBJ2-3; cdr3_nt: TGTGCCAGCAGCCAAGATTCCCTAGCGGGGGGCACAGATACGCAGTATTTT; cdr3_aa: CASSQDSLAGGTDTQYF
v_call: TRBV4-3; d_call: NA; clone_size: many; j_call: TRBJ2-1; cdr3_nt: TGCGCCAGCAGCCAGTTACAGGGTCGATACAATGAGCAGTTCTTC; cdr3_aa: CASSQLQGRYNEQFF
v_call: TRBV7-2; d_call: TRBD2; clone_size: many; j_call: TRBJ2-7; cdr3_nt: TGTGCCAGCAGCTGGTCGGGGGGACTAGCAGGCGAGCAGTACTTC; cdr3_aa: CASSWSGGLAGEQYF
v_call: TRBV10-2; d_call: NA; clone_size: many; j_call: TRBJ2-4; cdr3_nt: TGCGCCAGCAGTAGCGCCAAAAACATTCAGTACTTC; cdr3_aa: CASSSAKNIQYF
v_call: TRBV13; d_call: NA; clone_size: many; j_call: TRBJ1-2; cdr3_nt: TGTGCCAGCAGCTCCCCGGCTATTGACGTATACTATGGCTACACCTTC; cdr3_aa: CASSSPAIDVYYGYTF
v_call: TRBV29-1; d_call: TRBD1; clone_size: many; j_call: TRBJ2-1; cdr3_nt: TGCAGCGTTGAAGGAGGACAGGGGGCCACCTACAATGAGCAGTTCTTC; cdr3_aa: CSVEGGQGATYNEQFF
v_call: TRBV9; d_call: TRBD1; clone_size: once; j_call: TRBJ2-7; cdr3_nt: TGTGCCAGCTCTCCGACAGGGTGGGAGCAGTACTTC; cdr3_aa: CASSPTGWEQYF
v_call: TRBV29-1; d_call: TRBD1; clone_size: NA; j_call: TRBJ1-1; cdr3_nt: TGCAGCGCGAGGACCGGGACAGGGGGCACGAAAGCTTTCTTT; cdr3_aa: CSARTGTGGTKAFF
v_call: TRBV30; d_call: NA; clone_size: many; j_call: TRBJ1-6; cdr3_nt: TGTGCCTGGAGTGGGACCGGGACACCCCTCCACTTT; cdr3_aa: CAWSGTGTPLHF
v_call: TRBV5-4; d_call: NA; clone_size: many; j_call: TRBJ2-6; cdr3_nt: TGTGCCAGCAGGCGGAGCACCTCTGGGGCCAACGTCCTGACTTTC; cdr3_aa: CASRRSTSGANVLTF
v_call: TRBV7-2; d_call: NA; clone_size: NA; j_call: TRBJ2-7; cdr3_nt: TGTGCCAGCAGCTTAGGGCCTCCAAGTCAGGGTTACGAGCAGTACTTC; cdr3_aa: CASSLGPPSQGYEQYF
v_call: TRBV9; d_call: NA; clone_size: NA; j_call: TRBJ1-4; cdr3_nt: TGTGCCAGCAGCGGGCAGGGTGTTGAAAAACTGTTTTTT; cdr3_aa: CASSGQGVEKLFF
v_call: TRBV20-1; d_call: NA; clone_size: NA; j_call: TRBJ1-1; cdr3_nt: TGCAGTGCTAGAGTCCCAGGAATGATGAACACTGAAGCTTTCTTT; cdr3_aa: CSARVPGMMNTEAFF
v_call: TRBV20-1; d_call: TRBD1; clone_size: many; j_call: TRBJ2-7; cdr3_nt: TGCAGTGCCCGACCGGGACAGGGTTTCTACGAGCAGTACTTC; cdr3_aa: CSARPGQGFYEQYF
v_call: TRBV30; d_call: NA; clone_size: NA; j_call: TRBJ2-3; cdr3_nt: TGTGCCTGGGGACTGCTCCGGGTCACAGATACGCAGTATTTT; cdr3_aa: CAWGLLRVTDTQYF
v_call: TRBV25-1; d_call: NA; clone_size: NA; j_call: TRBJ2-7; cdr3_nt: TGTGCCAGCAGTGCCCCGGGGGGCCACTCCTACGAGCAGTACTTC; cdr3_aa: CASSAPGGHSYEQYF
v_call: TRBV20-1; d_call: NA; clone_size: many; j_call: TRBJ2-3; cdr3_nt: TGCAGTGCTACAAGTATCCGACAGGCTCGGGACACGCAGTATTTT; cdr3_aa: CSATSIRQARDTQYF
v_call: TRBV20-1; d_call: NA; clone_size: many; j_call: TRBJ1-6; cdr3_nt: TGCAGTGCTAGTCGGGGCTTCTCACCCCTCCACTTT; cdr3_aa: CSASRGFSPLHF
v_call: TRBV3-1; d_call: NA; clone_size: NA; j_call: TRBJ1-6; cdr3_nt: TGTGCCAGCAGCCCCTGGCTCGGTTCACCCCTCCACTTT; cdr3_aa: CASSPWLGSPLHF
v_call: TRBV5-1; d_call: NA; clone_size: few; j_call: TRBJ2-7; cdr3_nt: TGCGCCAGCAGCCTGGATGGGGGTCAAACCTACGAGCAGTACTTC; cdr3_aa: CASSLDGGQTYEQYF